The rows below give T cell receptor beta chains drawn from one sample of a study of T cell changes during pregnancy in multiple sclerosis. Assay used: immunoSEQ multiplex PCR; TCRdb lists only in-frame clones, some missing. Among just under 100,000 clones listed, 93% were seen once. The specimen comprised peripheral blood, sampled after pregnancy. The receptors were sampled from a female donor with multiple sclerosis, enrolled in a pregnancy study. Each CDR3 is given with its conserved first and last residue. Fields, in order: V gene, D gene, J gene, clone size, CDR3 protein, CDR3 DNA. A D gene is named only where the DNA matches it firmly. Size is stated for part of the rows, as once, few or many counts, or as a class when the clone is expanded.

V gene: TRBV7-9
D gene: TRBD2
J gene: TRBJ2-1
clone size: NA
CDR3 protein: CASSLGGLGLAANNEQFF
CDR3 DNA: TGTGCCAGCAGCTTAGGAGGTTTAGGACTAGCGGCTAACAATGAGCAGTTCTTC

V gene: TRBV5-1
D gene: TRBD2
J gene: TRBJ2-1
clone size: NA
CDR3 protein: CASSQLAAAGGGNEQFF
CDR3 DNA: TGCGCCAGCAGCCAGTTAGCTGCGGCGGGAGGGGGAAATGAGCAGTTCTTC

V gene: TRBV14
D gene: TRBD2
J gene: TRBJ2-3
clone size: NA
CDR3 protein: CASSQKRERTDTQYF
CDR3 DNA: TGTGCCAGCAGCCAGAAGCGGGAGCGCACAGATACGCAGTATTTT

V gene: TRBV6-5
D gene: NA
J gene: TRBJ1-1
clone size: NA
CDR3 protein: CASSYFQGTSGTEAFF
CDR3 DNA: TGTGCCAGCAGTTACTTTCAGGGGACCTCGGGGACTGAAGCTTTCTTT

V gene: TRBV2
D gene: NA
J gene: TRBJ1-2
clone size: NA
CDR3 protein: CASSEIQFYGYTF
CDR3 DNA: TGTGCCAGCAGTGAAATCCAGTTCTATGGCTACACCTTC

V gene: TRBV6-1
D gene: TRBD2
J gene: TRBJ2-7
clone size: NA
CDR3 protein: CASKSGGSYEQYF
CDR3 DNA: TGTGCCAGCAAGAGCGGGGGCTCCTACGAGCAGTACTTC

V gene: TRBV25-1
D gene: NA
J gene: TRBJ1-4
clone size: NA
CDR3 protein: CASSELGDNEKLFF
CDR3 DNA: TGTGCCAGCAGTGAATTGGGCGATAATGAAAAACTGTTTTTT

V gene: TRBV5-1
D gene: TRBD1
J gene: TRBJ2-7
clone size: NA
CDR3 protein: CASSGGQVSYEQYF
CDR3 DNA: TGCGCCAGCAGCGGGGGACAGGTCTCCTACGAGCAGTACTTC

V gene: TRBV5-4
D gene: TRBD1
J gene: TRBJ1-2
clone size: once
CDR3 protein: CASSWGQGEGGYTF
CDR3 DNA: TGTGCCAGCAGCTGGGGACAGGGCGAGGGGGGCTACACCTTC

V gene: TRBV5-4
D gene: TRBD2
J gene: TRBJ2-3
clone size: NA
CDR3 protein: CASSYLAGGFTDTQYF
CDR3 DNA: TGTGCCAGCAGCTACCTAGCGGGAGGTTTTACAGATACGCAGTATTTT

V gene: TRBV5-1
D gene: TRBD2
J gene: TRBJ2-7
clone size: NA
CDR3 protein: CASSLIAGAGEQYF
CDR3 DNA: TGCGCCAGCAGCTTGATAGCGGGAGCGGGGGAGCAGTACTTC

V gene: TRBV30
D gene: NA
J gene: TRBJ1-2
clone size: once
CDR3 protein: CAWSVRGVKYGYTF
CDR3 DNA: TGTGCCTGGAGTGTACGGGGGGTAAAGTATGGCTACACCTTC

V gene: TRBV5-3
D gene: TRBD1
J gene: TRBJ1-5
clone size: NA
CDR3 protein: CARPIGTGHYFYSNQPQHF
CDR3 DNA: TGTGCCAGACCAATTGGGACAGGGCACTATTTTTATAGCAATCAGCCCCAGCATTTT

V gene: TRBV19
D gene: TRBD1
J gene: TRBJ1-1
clone size: NA
CDR3 protein: CASSHRLDRVTEAFF
CDR3 DNA: TGTGCCAGTAGCCACCGCTTGGACAGGGTCACTGAAGCTTTCTTT

V gene: TRBV14
D gene: TRBD1
J gene: TRBJ1-4
clone size: NA
CDR3 protein: CASSQDSGGNEKLFF
CDR3 DNA: TGTGCCAGCAGCCAAGATTCAGGGGGAAATGAAAAACTGTTTTTT

V gene: TRBV19
D gene: NA
J gene: TRBJ1-2
clone size: NA
CDR3 protein: CASSIPADYGYTF
CDR3 DNA: TGTGCCAGTAGTATTCCCGCGGACTATGGCTACACCTTC

V gene: TRBV5-1
D gene: NA
J gene: TRBJ2-1
clone size: NA
CDR3 protein: CASSHGDSYNEQFF
CDR3 DNA: TGCGCCAGCAGCCACGGGGACTCCTACAATGAGCAGTTCTTC

V gene: TRBV4-1
D gene: NA
J gene: TRBJ1-1
clone size: NA
CDR3 protein: CASSQGGQENTEAFF
CDR3 DNA: TGCGCCAGCAGCCAAGGCGGGCAGGAAAACACTGAAGCTTTCTTT

V gene: TRBV28
D gene: TRBD2
J gene: TRBJ2-3
clone size: NA
CDR3 protein: CGPNPGTSGTQEADTQYF
CDR3 DNA: TGTGGACCGAACCCAGGGACTAGCGGGACGCAGGAAGCAGATACGCAGTATTTT

V gene: TRBV4-1
D gene: NA
J gene: TRBJ2-1
clone size: NA
CDR3 protein: CASSQVKIASEGSEQFF
CDR3 DNA: TGCGCCAGCAGCCAAGTAAAGATAGCGTCAGAAGGGAGTGAGCAGTTCTTC

V gene: TRBV28
D gene: TRBD2
J gene: TRBJ2-7
clone size: once
CDR3 protein: CASRSGSSYEQYF
CDR3 DNA: TGTGCCAGCAGAAGCGGGAGCTCCTACGAGCAGTACTTC

V gene: TRBV7-9
D gene: NA
J gene: TRBJ2-2
clone size: NA
CDR3 protein: CASSLGTPNTGELFF
CDR3 DNA: TGTGCCAGCAGCCTAGGGACACCGAACACCGGGGAGCTGTTTTTT

V gene: TRBV10-3
D gene: NA
J gene: TRBJ2-5
clone size: NA
CDR3 protein: CAISEAFQETQYF
CDR3 DNA: TGTGCCATCAGTGAGGCGTTTCAAGAGACCCAGTACTTC

V gene: TRBV13
D gene: NA
J gene: TRBJ2-2
clone size: NA
CDR3 protein: CASSFTANTGELFF
CDR3 DNA: TGTGCCAGCAGCTTTACAGCGAACACCGGGGAGCTGTTTTTT

V gene: TRBV21-1
D gene: NA
J gene: TRBJ2-5
clone size: NA
CDR3 protein: CASSKKLGDSGAGYQETQYF
CDR3 DNA: TGTGCCAGCAGCAAAAAGTTGGGGGATAGCGGGGCGGGGTACCAAGAGACCCAGTACTTC

V gene: TRBV5-5
D gene: NA
J gene: TRBJ2-7
clone size: NA
CDR3 protein: CASSLEQGQYF
CDR3 DNA: TGTGCCAGCAGCTTGGAGCAGGGACAGTACTTC

V gene: TRBV5-6
D gene: TRBD1
J gene: TRBJ1-2
clone size: NA
CDR3 protein: CASSTRDRAGDGYTF
CDR3 DNA: TGTGCCAGCAGCACCCGGGACAGGGCCGGGGATGGCTACACCTTC

V gene: TRBV5-1
D gene: TRBD1
J gene: TRBJ2-7
clone size: NA
CDR3 protein: CASSLRQGAHEQYF
CDR3 DNA: TGCGCCAGCAGCTTGAGGCAGGGGGCCCACGAGCAGTACTTC

V gene: TRBV9
D gene: TRBD1
J gene: TRBJ2-7
clone size: NA
CDR3 protein: CASSPQGAAYEQYF
CDR3 DNA: TGTGCCAGCAGCCCCCAGGGGGCGGCCTACGAGCAGTACTTC

V gene: TRBV5-4
D gene: TRBD2
J gene: TRBJ2-4
clone size: NA
CDR3 protein: CASSGGLAGGAKNIQYF
CDR3 DNA: TGTGCCAGCAGCGGGGGACTAGCGGGAGGGGCCAAAAACATTCAGTACTTC

V gene: TRBV4-1
D gene: NA
J gene: TRBJ2-4
clone size: NA
CDR3 protein: CASRPRVLGNIQYF
CDR3 DNA: TGCGCCAGCAGACCGCGAGTTCTAGGAAACATTCAGTACTTC

V gene: TRBV18
D gene: NA
J gene: TRBJ2-1
clone size: once
CDR3 protein: CASSPPRQSSYNEQFF
CDR3 DNA: TGTGCCAGCTCACCACCGAGACAGAGCTCCTACAATGAGCAGTTCTTC

V gene: TRBV9
D gene: TRBD2
J gene: TRBJ2-5
clone size: NA
CDR3 protein: CASSARGLAGAPEYF
CDR3 DNA: TGTGCCAGCAGCGCTCGGGGGCTAGCGGGAGCTCCGGAGTACTTC

V gene: TRBV11-2
D gene: TRBD2
J gene: TRBJ2-2
clone size: NA
CDR3 protein: CASSRTSGANTGELFF
CDR3 DNA: TGTGCCAGCAGCCGGACTAGCGGGGCAAACACCGGGGAGCTGTTTTTT

V gene: TRBV7-6
D gene: TRBD1
J gene: TRBJ2-7
clone size: once
CDR3 protein: CASSSGTDFVSYEQYF
CDR3 DNA: TGTGCCAGCAGCTCGGGGACAGACTTTGTCTCCTACGAGCAGTACTTC

V gene: TRBV27
D gene: NA
J gene: TRBJ1-2
clone size: NA
CDR3 protein: CASSLSGRGNYGYTF
CDR3 DNA: TGTGCCAGCAGTTTATCTGGTAGGGGTAACTATGGCTACACCTTC

V gene: TRBV14
D gene: TRBD1
J gene: TRBJ1-3
clone size: NA
CDR3 protein: CASSRTTGGAGNTIYF
CDR3 DNA: TGTGCCAGCAGCCGCACCACAGGGGGCGCTGGAAACACCATATATTTT

V gene: TRBV7-6
D gene: TRBD1
J gene: TRBJ2-7
clone size: NA
CDR3 protein: CASSNQRGTGAYEQYF
CDR3 DNA: TGTGCCAGCAGCAACCAACGGGGCACAGGGGCCTACGAGCAGTACTTC

V gene: TRBV19
D gene: NA
J gene: TRBJ2-1
clone size: NA
CDR3 protein: CASSLGTRDNEQFF
CDR3 DNA: TGTGCCAGTAGCCTCGGGACTCGGGACAATGAGCAGTTCTTC

V gene: TRBV7-2
D gene: NA
J gene: TRBJ2-1
clone size: once
CDR3 protein: CASSLDRNEQFF
CDR3 DNA: TGTGCCAGCAGCTTAGATCGCAATGAGCAGTTCTTC

V gene: TRBV7-8
D gene: TRBD2
J gene: TRBJ2-1
clone size: NA
CDR3 protein: CASSYGTSGTTEQFF
CDR3 DNA: TGTGCCAGCAGCTACGGGACTAGCGGGACCACGGAGCAGTTCTTC

V gene: TRBV28
D gene: TRBD1
J gene: TRBJ1-1
clone size: NA
CDR3 protein: CASSLQGAKAFF
CDR3 DNA: TGTGCCAGCAGCCTACAGGGGGCCAAAGCTTTCTTT

V gene: TRBV15
D gene: TRBD1
J gene: TRBJ2-7
clone size: NA
CDR3 protein: CATSRGQGLTSSYEQYF
CDR3 DNA: TGTGCCACCAGCCGGGGACAGGGGTTGACCTCCTCCTACGAGCAGTACTTC

V gene: TRBV19
D gene: NA
J gene: TRBJ1-2
clone size: NA
CDR3 protein: CASRPGTRGYTF
CDR3 DNA: TGTGCCAGTAGACCAGGGACTCGAGGCTACACCTTC

V gene: TRBV9
D gene: TRBD1
J gene: TRBJ2-6
clone size: once
CDR3 protein: CASRTGGPGANVLTF
CDR3 DNA: TGTGCCAGCAGGACAGGGGGCCCTGGGGCCAACGTCCTGACTTTC

V gene: TRBV5-1
D gene: TRBD1
J gene: TRBJ2-5
clone size: once
CDR3 protein: CASSPQQGGRETQYF
CDR3 DNA: TGCGCCAGCAGCCCCCAACAGGGGGGCCGGGAGACCCAGTACTTC

V gene: TRBV7-9
D gene: NA
J gene: TRBJ2-7
clone size: NA
CDR3 protein: CASSLTSYRAGGYEQYF
CDR3 DNA: TGTGCCAGCAGCTTAACCTCCTACAGGGCTGGAGGTTACGAGCAGTACTTC

V gene: TRBV5-1
D gene: NA
J gene: TRBJ2-7
clone size: once
CDR3 protein: CASSLGVISYEQYF
CDR3 DNA: TGCGCCAGCTCCCTAGGGGTGATCTCCTACGAGCAGTACTTC

V gene: TRBV10-3
D gene: TRBD1
J gene: TRBJ1-1
clone size: NA
CDR3 protein: CAITQTGWDTEAFF
CDR3 DNA: TGTGCCATCACCCAGACAGGGTGGGACACTGAAGCTTTCTTT

V gene: TRBV27
D gene: NA
J gene: TRBJ2-3
clone size: NA
CDR3 protein: CASSRGALLTDTQYF
CDR3 DNA: TGTGCCAGCAGTCGGGGGGCTTTGTTGACAGATACGCAGTATTTT

V gene: TRBV2
D gene: TRBD2
J gene: TRBJ2-1
clone size: NA
CDR3 protein: CASSGGSLAPVYNEQFF
CDR3 DNA: TGTGCCAGCAGTGGGGGTTCACTAGCGCCCGTCTACAATGAGCAGTTCTTC

V gene: TRBV2
D gene: TRBD2
J gene: TRBJ2-7
clone size: NA
CDR3 protein: CASIPREYYEQYF
CDR3 DNA: TGTGCCAGCATCCCGCGGGAGTACTACGAGCAGTACTTC

V gene: TRBV7-2
D gene: NA
J gene: TRBJ2-7
clone size: NA
CDR3 protein: CARTGVDEQYF
CDR3 DNA: TGTGCCAGGACGGGAGTGGACGAGCAGTACTTC